A single sample gave rise to the 21 T cell receptor beta chains below, sequenced in a study of T cells after yellow fever vaccination. TCRdb recomputed calls from the 5' RACE reads with MiXCR, one row per CDR3 protein. Of approximately 120,000 distinct CDR3 sequences listed, 15% are singletons. The specimen was CD8+ T cells sorted from PBMCs, collected 5 days after the yellow fever booster vaccination. Receptors were obtained from a man aged 18 to 29 who received the YFV17D yellow fever vaccine.

This sequence joins TRBV9 and TRBJ2-5, with D perhaps given as TRBD1 or TRBD2 (6 bases each). CDR3 length equals 15 residues. V was clipped by 4 bases and J by 4 bases, with 17 bases between them. Germline V gene sequence: CDR1 SGDLS, CDR2 YYNGEE. The CDR3 sequence: CASSPLGGRLETQYF. The DNA of the CDR3 is TGTGCCAGCAGCCCCCTTGGGGGGCGCTTAGAGACCCAGTACTTC. The full variable domain, with the rest looked up from reference TRBV9 and TRBJ2-5, is DSGVTQTPKHLITATGQRVTLRCSPRSGDLSVYWYQQSLDQGLQFLIQYYNGEERAKGNILERFSAQQFPDLHSELNLSSLELGDSALYFCASSPLGGRLETQYFGPGTRLLVL.

The V gene is TRBV4-1, the J gene TRBJ1-4; D uncertain. Germline V gene data show CDR1 as MGHRA and CDR2 as YSYEKL. The CDR3 runs to 14 residues. V lost 0 bases and J 8 bases, leaving 10 bases between the germline ends. CDR3 sequence: CASSQDLGREKLFF. In DNA form, the CDR3 reads TGCGCCAGCAGCCAAGATCTTGGCCGGGAAAAACTGTTTTTT.

The rearrangement links TRBV29-1 to TRBJ1-3; the D is unclear. The germline gives CDR1 SQVTM, CDR2 ANQGSEA. Trimming removed 3 bases at V and 4 bases at J, with 4 bases between. The CDR3 loop spans 11 amino acids. CDR3 in amino acids: CSVDQGNTIYF. The CDR3 region has the DNA TGCAGCGTTGATCAGGGAAACACCATATATTTT.

This clonotype was observed a few times. The chain couples TRBV11-1 to TRBJ2-4; 10 positions agree with TRBD1. CDR1 is SGHAT and CDR2 is FQDESV in the germline V gene (reference sequence). CDR3 size: 13 residues. The V gene end was trimmed by 5 bases and the J gene end by 16 bases; junction bases not matched to a gene: 11. The CDR3 DNA reads as TGTGCCAGCAGCGATATGACCGGGACAGGGGCATACTTC. Translation gives CASSDMTGTGAYF.

This clonotype was seen only a few times. The gene calls are TRBV28 and TRBJ2-7, with a weak D call TRBD1 (6 bases). V lost 2 bases and J lost 1, with 6 bases in between. Germline-derived CDR1 and CDR2 are MDHEN and SYDVKM. This CDR3 has 13 amino acids. The CDR3 sequence is CASSLQGSYEQYV. CDR3 coding DNA: TGTGCCAGCAGTTTACAGGGGTCCTACGAGCAGTACGTC.

J is TRBJ2-1 and V is TRBV12-3 or TRBV12-4; D gene ambiguous. V gave up 0 bases and J gave up 7 bases, with 10 bases separating them. CDR3 length: 14 amino acids. The CDR3 region is CASSLAGPRNEQFF. CDR3 sequence (DNA): TGTGCCAGCAGTTTAGCGGGTCCGCGGAATGAGCAGTTCTTC.

This rearrangement joins TRBV7-9 to TRBJ1-1; D may be TRBD1 (5 bases). The CDR3 is 15 residues long. Germline CDR1 reads SEHNR; CDR2 reads FQNEAQ (reference sequence). V was shortened by 1 base and J by 4 bases, with 13 bases between the two germline ends. CDR3 bases: TGTGCCAGCAGCTTAGTTGGTCAGGGTGGCACTGAAGCTTTCTTT. Translated, it gives CASSLVGQGGTEAFF.

This clonotype was seen at least ten times. The chain joins TRBV7-8 to TRBJ2-7, with 7 nucleotides matching TRBD2. V lost 1 base, J lost 2 bases, and 8 bases stayed unmatched. There are 16 residues in the CDR3. Germline assignment: CDR1 SGHVS and CDR2 FQNEAQ. In nucleotides, the CDR3 is TGTGCCAGCAGCTTAGGGAGCGGGACTGGGACCTACGAGCAGTACTTC. It yields the protein CASSLGSGTGTYEQYF.

This clonotype was observed a few times. The rearrangement joins TRBV20-1 to TRBJ2-7; TRBD2 matches at 14 bases. Germline V gives CDR1 DFQATT, CDR2 SNEGSKA (reference sequence). V lost 2 bases to trimming and J lost 6 bases; unmatched junction nucleotides: 12. CDR3 size: 17 residues. Here the CDR3 reads CSARRTSGGPAGLEQYV. Here the CDR3 DNA reads TGCAGTGCTAGAAGGACTAGCGGGGGGCCCGCCGGCCTCGAGCAGTACGTC.

This clonotype was seen a handful of times. This rearrangement joins TRBV2 to TRBJ2-3, with D possibly TRBD2 on 5 matching bases. This CDR3 is built from 16 residues. Germline V gene sequence: CDR1 SNHLY, CDR2 FYNNEI. The V and J ends lost 5 bases and 6 bases respectively, with 21 bases between them. The CDR3 loop reads CASSPSNNPGSDTQYF. CDR3 DNA: TGTGCCAGCAGTCCAAGCAACAATCCGGGATCCGATACGCAGTATTTT.

This sequence joins TRBV7-9 and TRBJ1-2; D gene uncertain. Germline V gives CDR1 SEHNR, CDR2 FQNEAQ (reference sequence). With 1 base removed from V and 4 bases from J, the gap between germline ends came to 10 bases. The CDR3 extends over 14 amino acids. The CDR3 reads CASSLGPQTYGYTF. CDR3 bases: TGTGCCAGCAGCTTAGGGCCACAGACCTATGGCTACACCTTC.

The rearrangement joins TRBV11-3 to TRBJ2-1; perhaps TRBD1 as D (5 bases). V was shortened by 5 bases and J by 9 bases, with 11 bases between the two germline ends. This CDR3 comprises 12 residues. Looked up from germline, CDR1 is SGHNT and CDR2 is YENEEA. The CDR3: CASSEAGIEQFF. CDR3 DNA: TGTGCCAGCAGCGAAGCAGGGATTGAGCAGTTCTTC.

The rearrangement links TRBV4-1 to TRBJ1-6; 8 bases align to TRBD1. Germline V gene lookup returns CDR1 MGHRA and CDR2 YSYEKL. There are 16 residues in the CDR3. The junction had 8 bases not matched to a gene; V was cut back by 0 bases and J by 10 bases. CDR3 region: CASSQEPTGGGSPLHF. The DNA of the CDR3 is TGCGCCAGCAGCCAAGAGCCCACAGGGGGTGGATCACCCCTCCACTTT.

This clonotype was recorded at least ten times. In DNA form, the CDR3 reads TGTGCCAGCAGTGTCGGGGATTACAATGAGCAGTTCTTC. Residues: CASSVGDYNEQFF. The chain recombines TRBV6-4 with TRBJ2-1; tentative D call: TRBD2 (5 bases). Trimming took 4 bases from V and 4 from J, leaving 8 bases between them. In germline, CDR1 is MRHNA, CDR2 SNTAGT. This CDR3 region has 13 residues.

The genes are TRBV7-9 and TRBJ1-2; D possibly corresponds to TRBD1 (5 bases). The CDR3 has 12 residues. In germline, CDR1 is SEHNR, CDR2 FQNEAQ (reference sequence). The V end was cut by 3 bases, the J end by 4 bases, with 6 bases between. CDR3 coding DNA: TGTGCCAGCAGCTTCACAGGCTATGGCTACACCTTC. Amino acids: CASSFTGYGYTF.

V and J are TRBV7-3 and TRBJ2-3; the match to TRBD2 covers 8 bases. CDR3 length: 16 residues. Germline values: CDR1 SGHTA, CDR2 FQGTGA. J gave up 2 bases and V 2 bases, and 6 bases lay outside the gene matches. For the CDR3, the DNA is TGTGCCAGCAGCTTACTTGGCGGGGGGACCACAGATACGCAGTATTTT. This codes for CASSLLGGGTTDTQYF.

This clonotype was seen ten or more times. This chain connects TRBV15 to TRBJ2-1; D is unclear. V was shortened by 1 base and J by 15 bases, with 16 bases between the two germline ends. The CDR3 runs to 13 residues. Germline V gene sequence: CDR1 LNHNV, CDR2 YYDKDF (reference sequence). The CDR3 nucleotides are TGTGCCACCAGCAGAGGACCCGGGTACGATGGGTTCTTC. Protein sequence: CATSRGPGYDGFF.

The V and J genes are TRBV6-5 and TRBJ2-3; weak D call: TRBD2 (7 bases). V was pared by 2 bases and J by 2 bases, with 11 bases between. Per the germline V gene, CDR1 is MNHEY and CDR2 is SVGAGI. The CDR3 extends over 15 amino acids. CDR3 sequence reads: CASSYRAGATDTQYF. CDR3 nucleotide sequence: TGTGCCAGCAGTTACAGGGCGGGGGCCACAGATACGCAGTATTTT.

The chain carries TRBV30 and TRBJ2-2; no clear D. Germline CDR1 and CDR2: GTSNPN and SVGIG (reference sequence). Trimming pared 5 bases from V and 5 bases from J, leaving 6 bases between. There are 11 residues in the CDR3. The CDR3 region has the DNA TGTGCCTGGGACCTTACCGGGGAGCTGTTTTTT. This gives the protein CAWDLTGELFF. The full variable domain, its missing parts supplied by reference TRBV30 and TRBJ2-2, is SQTIHQWPATLVQPVGSPLSLECTVEGTSNPNLYWYRQAAGRGLQLLFYSVGIGQISSEVPQNLSASRPQDRQFILSSKKLLLSDSGFYLCAWDLTGELFFGEGSRLTVL.

This clonotype was seen just once. CDR3 sequence reads: CASSPYGSGLHF. The CDR3 nucleotides read TGTGCCAGCAGTCCGTACGGTTCGGGCCTCCACTTT. The chain recombines TRBV7-9 with TRBJ1-6; D not resolved. With 6 bases removed from V and 15 bases from J, the gap between germline ends came to 15 bases. Germline CDR1 is SEHNR and CDR2 is FQNEAQ (reference sequence). The CDR3 is 12 amino acids.

This rearrangement joins TRBV5-6 to TRBJ2-5; maybe TRBD2 (6 bases). Trimming took 3 bases from V and 1 from J, leaving 19 bases between them. The CDR3 has 17 amino acids. Germline CDR1 is SGHDT and CDR2 is YYEEEE. CDR3 DNA: TGTGCCAGCAGCTCGGACTTCTCCGGGACTCTCCAAGAGACCCAGTACTTC. As protein: CASSSDFSGTLQETQYF.